The clone carrying this T cell receptor (beta chain) came up once. Its target is unknown. The entry originates in a study of cytotoxic CD8 clonotypes in ibrutinib-treated CLL. Whole-study context: Among the patients, some eleven presented as relapsed/refractory and over 14 as treatment-naive; approximately 17 showed unmutated IGHV. Points from the study as a whole: Baseline-level clonality went beyond age-matched healthy donors and moved in step with circulating CD8+ T-cell counts. Clonality went up at the time of ibrutinib response, stayed stable in sustained remission, and later dropped back toward its baseline level at progression.

The table came from immunoSEQ multiplex PCR; TCRdb's copy has only in-frame clones and leaves some out. The sample holds some 130,000 clones, approximately 85% seen once. The V and J ends lost 0 bases and 6 bases respectively, with 9 bases between them. Germline V gene sequence: CDR1 MDHEN, CDR2 SYDVKM. The CDR3 is 14 residues long. The TCR beta libraries used around 2.2 micrograms of genomic DNA that came from cryopreserved PBMCs. The TCR originated in a human donor with chronic lymphocytic leukemia. The chain couples TRBV28 to TRBJ1-5, with unresolved D. The specimen was PBMCs, collected after 24 months of ibrutinib treatment. CDR3 in amino acids: CASSLWGSGQPQHF. The CDR3 bases are TGTGCCAGCAGTTTATGGGGTTCGGGTCAGCCCCAGCATTTT.